Listed below are T cell receptor beta chains from one sample, sequenced in a study of control samples from healthy donors and cancer patients. Clones were read by immunoSEQ multiplex PCR, and TCRdb kept only the in-frame ones, dropping some. The sample carries roughly 130,000 clones, more than 90% recorded once. The sample comprised blood. The source of these receptors is a man younger than 45 in good health. CDR3s include the opening cysteine and the closing phenylalanine or tryptophan. Each record gives: D gene, V gene, J gene, CDR3 DNA, CDR3 protein. A D gene is named only where the DNA matches it firmly.

-,TRBV6-4,TRBJ2-2,TGTGCCAGCAGTGACTCAGAAAGCGGGGAGCTGTTTTTT,CASSDSESGELFF
-,TRBV12-3/TRBV12-4,TRBJ2-1,TGTGCCAGCATCCCTTTAGGAGGGCATGAGCAGTTCTTC,CASIPLGGHEQFF
-,TRBV28,TRBJ1-4,TGTGCCAGCAGTAACACATCATGGGGCGTTACTAATGAAAAACTGTTTTTT,CASSNTSWGVTNEKLFF
TRBD2,TRBV18,TRBJ2-5,TGTGCCAGCTCACCCTCGGGAGGGTCGGCACAAGAGACCCAGTACTTC,CASSPSGGSAQETQYF
-,TRBV10-3,TRBJ1-1,TGTGCCATCAGGACATCGGGACAACCTGAAGCTTTCTTT,CAIRTSGQPEAFF
TRBD1,TRBV4-1,TRBJ1-2,TGCGCCAGCAGCCAAGGGACAGGGGGCTGGGAAGATGGCTACACCTTC,CASSQGTGGWEDGYTF
-,TRBV2,TRBJ1-2,TGTGCCAGCAGTGAAGCTCTCCAGGGCTATGGCTACACCTTC,CASSEALQGYGYTF
-,TRBV5-4,TRBJ1-1,TGTGCCAGCAGCTTCGGGACTCCCGAGGCTTTCTTT,CASSFGTPEAFF
-,TRBV6-1,TRBJ1-2,TGTGCCAGCAGTGAGGGAACCAGCAGAAACTATGGCTACACCTTC,CASSEGTSRNYGYTF
TRBD1,TRBV7-2,TRBJ1-2,TGTGCCAGCAGCTTAGGAGGAGGACAGGGCTATGGCTACACCTTC,CASSLGGGQGYGYTF
TRBD2,TRBV11-2,TRBJ2-1,TGTGCCAGCAGCTATTTAGCGGGAGTAGCGGGTGAGCAGTTCTTC,CASSYLAGVAGEQFF
-,TRBV19,TRBJ1-1,TGTGCCAGTAGTAGACAAACCAAGGACACTGAAGCTTTCTTT,CASSRQTKDTEAFF
TRBD1,TRBV28,TRBJ2-7,TGTGCCAGCGGAGAAACGACAGGGGGCGCCGAGCAGTACTTC,CASGETTGGAEQYF